The 15 T cell receptor beta chains reported below all come from one sample, sequenced in a study of shared clonotypes between healthy human individuals. Measured with immunoSEQ multiplex PCR; TCRdb has only the in-frame clones, and not every one. The sample shows 1.5 million to 2.5 million clones, about 95% of them seen only once. CD45RO negativity and positive selection for CCR7 defined naive CD8 cells, a population that excluded terminally differentiated effector memory CD45RA+ cells. Sequenced material: naive CD8+ T cells sorted from blood. The receptors originated from a man between 18 and 29 years old in good health.

This clone is a singleton in its sample. The chain couples TRBV5-6 to TRBJ2-6; D not certain. CDR3 length: 19 residues. V was trimmed by 0 bases and J by 0 bases, leaving 16 bases between them. Germline V gives CDR1 SGHDT, CDR2 YYEEEE. Written as DNA, the CDR3 is TGTGCCAGCAGCTTGGAGGTACAGAAGGAAACCTCTGGGGCCAACGTCCTGACTTTC. Translating it yields CASSLEVQKETSGANVLTF. The full variable domain, rest sourced from reference TRBV5-6 and TRBJ2-6, is DAGVTQSPTHLIKTRGQQVTLRCSPKSGHDTVSWYQQALGQGPQFIFQYYEEEERQRGNFPDRFSGHQFPNYSSELNVNALLLGDSALYLCASSLEVQKETSGANVLTFGAGSRLTVL.

The rearrangement uses TRBV7-8 and TRBJ1-2, with 7 bases lining up with TRBD1. The CDR3 is 16 amino acids. V was clipped by 2 bases and J by 8 bases; unmatched bases: 14. CDR1 and CDR2 from the germline V gene are SGHVS and FQNEAQ. CDR3 region: CASSLRGGEGALGYTF. The CDR3 DNA reads as TGTGCCAGCAGCTTACGGGGCGGGGAGGGGGCACTCGGCTACACCTTC.

The sample holds one count of this clone. The chain links TRBV21-1 to TRBJ1-3; the table names TRBD1, a call not compared with the DNA. TRBV21-1 is deemed a pseudogene. CDR3 size: 15 residues. The CDR3 DNA sequence: TGTGCCAGCAGCAAAGGACAGTGGTCGGGAAACACCATATATTTT. Amino acid sequence: CASSKGQWSGNTIYF.

V usage is TRBV9 and J usage is TRBJ2-5; D not resolved. Trimming cost V 0 bases and J 5 bases, with 11 bases left between them. The length of the CDR3 is 14 residues. Germline V CDR1 and CDR2: SGDLS, YYNGEE. The CDR3, as DNA: TGTGCCAGCAGCGTAGGGCTTAGCCCGGAGACCCAGTACTTC. Protein sequence: CASSVGLSPETQYF.

The chain combines TRBV5-5 with TRBJ1-2; 11 nucleotides agree with TRBD1. CDR3 length: 17 residues. CDR1 and CDR2 from the germline V gene are SGHKS and YYEKEE (reference sequence). V gave up 4 bases and J gave up 1 base; unmatched junction bases: 9. The CDR3 bases are TGTGCCAGCAGCGGACAGGGGGCATACCTAGGTAACTATGGCTACACCTTC. This translates into CASSGQGAYLGNYGYTF.

V and J are TRBV27 and TRBJ2-2, with D tentatively TRBD1 (5 bases). Trimming shortened V by 6 bases and J by 6 bases, and 14 bases separated the two germline ends. The CDR3 is made up of 14 amino acids. Germline CDR1 is MNHEY and CDR2 is SMNVEV (reference sequence). DNA for the CDR3: TGTGCCAGCAGCGACCCAGGGTGGTCCGGGGAGCTGTTTTTT. Protein sequence: CASSDPGWSGELFF.

This chain uses TRBV6-6 with TRBJ2-7; D is tentatively TRBD1 or TRBD2 (6 bases each). The V gene's germline CDR1 is MNHNY and CDR2 SVGAGI (reference sequence). Trimming removed 5 bases from V and 0 bases from J, with 17 bases in between. This CDR3 is built from 16 residues. CDR3 protein: CASSPTEGESSYEQYF. CDR3 DNA: TGTGCCAGCAGTCCCACGGAGGGGGAGAGCTCCTACGAGCAGTACTTC.

As concerns this clone: Other DNA sequences in this sample translate to the same CDR3. V gene TRBV7-9 combines with J gene TRBJ2-7; unclear D gene. V was cut by 1 base and J by 2 bases, with 9 bases left in between. The CDR3 has 14 amino acids. In germline, CDR1 is SEHNR, CDR2 FQNEAQ (reference sequence). CDR3 in amino acids: CASSLGEVTYEQYF. The CDR3 coding sequence is TGTGCCAGCAGCTTAGGAGAAGTGACCTACGAGCAGTACTTC. Complete variable domain (other parts from reference TRBV7-9 and TRBJ2-7): DTGVSQNPRHKITKRGQNVTFRCDPISEHNRLYWYRQTLGQGPEFLTYFQNEAQLEKSRLLSDRFSAERPKGSFSTLEIQRTEQGDSAMYLCASSLGEVTYEQYFGPGTRLTVT.

The rearrangement uses TRBV6-1 and TRBJ2-3, with D possibly matching TRBD2 (5 bases). The V end was cut by 3 bases, the J end by 0 bases, with 7 bases between. CDR3 length: 14 amino acids. Germline values: CDR1 MNHNS, CDR2 SASEGT. The CDR3 spells CASSDDYSTDTQYF. For the CDR3, the DNA is TGTGCCAGCAGTGATGACTACAGCACAGATACGCAGTATTTT.

The gene calls are TRBV7-9 and TRBJ2-1; the match to TRBD2 covers 12 bases. V gave up 5 bases and J gave up 5 bases; unmatched junction bases: 10. Germline V lookup: CDR1 SEHNR, CDR2 FQNEAQ (reference sequence). The CDR3 consists of 17 residues. Here the CDR3 reads CASSATSGGRAHNEQFF. The CDR3 nucleotides read TGTGCCAGCAGCGCTACTAGCGGGGGGCGGGCGCACAATGAGCAGTTCTTC.

This clone was observed once. The V and J genes are TRBV28 and TRBJ1-1; TRBD1 matches 7 bases. This CDR3 region has 13 residues. The junction had 5 bases not matched to a gene; V was cut back by 4 bases and J by 6 bases. The germline V gene encodes CDR1 MDHEN and CDR2 SYDVKM. This chain's CDR3 is CASSSTGVPEAFF. CDR3 nucleotides: TGTGCCAGCAGTTCCACAGGGGTTCCTGAAGCTTTCTTT. Filled out from reference TRBV28 and TRBJ1-1, the complete variable domain reads DVKVTQSSRYLVKRTGEKVFLECVQDMDHENMFWYRQDPGLGLRLIYFSYDVKMKEKGDIPEGYSVSREKKERFSLILESASTNQTSMYLCASSSTGVPEAFFGQGTRLTVV.

The chain has TRBV4-2 and TRBJ2-7; D ambiguous. The germline V and J ends were trimmed by 0 bases and 2 bases, with 17 bases remaining between them. Germline values: CDR1 LGHNA, CDR2 YNFKEQ. The CDR3 sequence is 17 residues long. The CDR3 bases are TGTGCCAGCAGCCAAGATTTCGCACAATCCGGTACCTACGAGCAGTACTTC. It is translated as CASSQDFAQSGTYEQYF.

This clone was seen just once. The CDR3 loop is CASSAGLAGGYEQYF. In nucleotides, the CDR3 is TGCGCCAGCAGTGCCGGGCTAGCGGGGGGCTACGAGCAGTACTTC. The genes are TRBV10-1 and TRBJ2-7, with 11 bases aligning to TRBD2. The germline V gene encodes CDR1 WNHNN and CDR2 SYGVQD (reference sequence). This CDR3 comprises 15 residues. V was clipped by 4 bases and J by 3 bases; unmatched bases: 5.

The V call is TRBV11-2, the J call TRBJ1-4, with D perhaps TRBD1 (5 bases). Germline loops: CDR1 SGHAT, CDR2 FQNNGV. With 4 bases removed from V and 0 bases from J, the gap between germline ends came to 12 bases. The CDR3 has 16 residues. CDR3 sequence (DNA): TGTGCCAGCAGCTACGACAGCGCTACAACTAATGAAAAACTGTTTTTT. Amino acids: CASSYDSATTNEKLFF.

The chain couples TRBV5-4 to TRBJ2-2, with 9 bases matching TRBD1. From germline, CDR1 is SGHNT and CDR2 YYREEE (reference sequence). The CDR3 spans 15 residues. V was clipped by 0 bases and J by 7 bases; unmatched bases: 4. CDR3 residues: CASSLAQGANGELFF. CDR3 DNA sequence: TGTGCCAGCAGCTTGGCACAGGGGGCGAACGGGGAGCTGTTTTTT.